The 22 T cell receptor beta chains presented below share a single source sample, sequenced in a study of metastatic and nonmetastatic thyroid tumors. Every patient underwent thyroid surgery untreated. TCRdb re-processed the PCR reads through MiXCR. The profile shows roughly 28,000 clones, about a quarter of them singletons. What was sequenced was blood. The receptors here all came from a female donor with papillary thyroid cancer or a benign thyroid nodule (not recorded which). Some clones in this sample may be carry-over from other donors' samples.

In this sample, this clone turned up many times. V is TRBV12-3 or TRBV12-4 and J is TRBJ2-4, with unresolved D. CDR3 length: 13 amino acids. V was trimmed by 6 bases and J by 0 bases, leaving 6 bases between them. In nucleotides, the CDR3 is TGTGCCAGCAGCCTTATAGCCAAAAACATTCAGTACTTC. This encodes CASSLIAKNIQYF.

This clone was seen a handful of times. J is TRBJ1-5 and V is TRBV28; D call uncertain. This CDR3 has 18 amino acids. Germline assignment: CDR1 MDHEN and CDR2 SYDVKM. Trimming pared 5 bases from V and 2 bases from J, leaving 22 bases between. CDR3: CASSPCGCGREGNQPQHF. CDR3 in DNA: TGTGCCAGCAGTCCATGTGGCTGTGGGCGCGAAGGCAATCAGCCCCAGCATTTT. Drawing the rest from reference TRBV28 and TRBJ1-5, the complete variable domain is DVKVTQSSRYLVKRTGEKVFLECVQDMDHENMFWYRQDPGLGLRLIYFSYDVKMKEKGDIPEGYSVSREKKERFSLILESASTNQTSMYLCASSPCGCGREGNQPQHFGDGTRLSIL.

CDR3 loop: CASSFAGYWPQHF. CDR3 DNA sequence: TGCGCCAGCAGCTTTGCCGGTTATTGGCCCCAGCATTTT. J is TRBJ1-5 and V is TRBV5-1, with D hard to call. This CDR3 region has 13 residues. Germline CDR1 SGHRS, CDR2 YFSETQ. Deletions cut 2 bases from V and 9 bases from J, with 12 bases between.

The chain joins TRBV20-1 to TRBJ2-6; 12 nucleotides line up with TRBD2. There are 17 residues in the CDR3. Germline V gives CDR1 DFQATT, CDR2 SNEGSKA (reference sequence). In DNA, the CDR3 is TGCATTGCGGAAGGACTAGCGGGATGGCCTGGGGCCAACGTCCTGACTTTC. Residues: CIAEGLAGWPGANVLTF.

The chain employs TRBV4-1 and TRBJ2-1, with 9 bases lining up with TRBD1. Germline CDR1 is MGHRA and CDR2 is YSYEKL. The CDR3 is 18 amino acids. V lost 0 bases and J lost 8; bases outside the gene matches: 14. CDR3 sequence reads: CASSQDLGGQGIEDEQFF. CDR3 DNA sequence: TGCGCCAGCAGCCAAGATCTTGGGGGACAGGGTATTGAGGATGAGCAGTTCTTC.

This chain joins TRBV28 and TRBJ2-2; D not certain. V lost 6 bases and J 8 bases, leaving 16 bases between the germline ends. Germline V gene lookup returns CDR1 MDHEN and CDR2 SYDVKM. The CDR3 runs 14 residues. The CDR3 region has the DNA TGTGCCAGCAGGCCCGGACGCGCGAGGGGGGAGCTGTTTTTT. Its protein product is CASRPGRARGELFF.

The table lists this clone with a few counts. V usage is TRBV20-1 and J usage is TRBJ1-5; D remains unclear. The CDR3 length is 16 residues. In germline, CDR1 is DFQATT, CDR2 SNEGSKA (reference sequence). The V and J ends lost 5 bases and 0 bases respectively, with 17 bases between them. CDR3 sequence (DNA): TGCAGTGCTTCAATACCAGAGATTTATAGCAATCAGCCCCAGCATTTT. This encodes CSASIPEIYSNQPQHF.

This clone was counted many times. Other DNA sequences in the same sample also yield this CDR3. The V call is TRBV29-1, the J call TRBJ2-1; the match to TRBD2 covers 7 bases. The J segment lost 7 bases and the V segment lost 3 bases, leaving 6 bases of the junction unmatched. This CDR3 has 13 residues. The V gene's germline CDR1 is SQVTM and CDR2 ANQGSEA. The CDR3 here is CSVDAGVRNEQFF. CDR3 DNA sequence: TGCAGCGTTGACGCGGGAGTGAGAAATGAGCAGTTCTTC.

This clone was seen a handful of times. CDR3 coding DNA: TGTGCCAGTGGCCGGTACGGGTACGAGCAGTACTTC. It translates to CASGRYGYEQYF. The V gene is TRBV19, the J gene TRBJ2-7; D gene uncertain. V lost 8 bases, J lost 4 bases, and 12 bases lay in between. Germline CDR1 reads LNHDA; CDR2 reads SQIVND (reference sequence). The CDR3 has 12 residues.

This chain connects TRBV18 to TRBJ2-1; D may correspond to TRBD1 or TRBD2 (5 bases each). The CDR3 length is 14 residues. Per the germline V gene, CDR1 is KGHSH and CDR2 is LQKENI. The germline V and J ends were trimmed by 0 bases and 9 bases, with 12 bases remaining between them. The CDR3 DNA is TGTGCCAGCTCACCACCGTCGGGGACGGGTGAGCAGTTCTTC. Protein: CASSPPSGTGEQFF.

In its sample, this clone was seen a few times. The chain is built from TRBV6-1 and TRBJ1-3; no definite D call. Germline V gene lookup returns CDR1 MNHNS and CDR2 SASEGT. This CDR3 region has 14 residues. V dropped 9 bases and J dropped 0 bases, with 12 bases sitting between them. The CDR3 spells CASAWVSSGNTIYF. For the CDR3, the DNA is TGTGCCAGTGCATGGGTTTCCTCTGGAAACACCATATATTTT.

The V and J genes are TRBV6-1 and TRBJ1-1; no clear D gene. This CDR3 region has 15 residues. The germline gives CDR1 MNHNS, CDR2 SASEGT. The V and J ends lost 5 bases and 1 base respectively, with 14 bases between them. CDR3 sequence: CASSISRASNTEAFF. The CDR3 DNA follows: TGTGCCAGCAGTATTTCCCGGGCCTCGAACACTGAAGCTTTCTTT.

The genes are TRBV4-3 and TRBJ1-4, with TRBD1 matching over 8 bases. The trim removed 0 bases at V and 7 bases at J, leaving 7 bases unmatched. There are 16 residues in the CDR3. Germline V CDR1 and CDR2: LGHNA, YSLEER. This CDR3 reads CASSQEGPGGGEKLFF. CDR3 bases: TGCGCCAGCAGCCAAGAAGGGCCAGGGGGCGGTGAAAAACTGTTTTTT.

A few counts support this clone. The chain employs TRBV5-1 and TRBJ2-2, with a weak D call TRBD1 (5 bases). The CDR3 spans 15 residues. Looked up from germline, CDR1 is SGHRS and CDR2 is YFSETQ. V lost 1 base to trimming and J lost 4 bases, with 11 bases between them. The CDR3 here is CASSLFRAFTGELFF. The CDR3 coding sequence is TGCGCCAGCAGCTTGTTCAGGGCCTTCACCGGGGAGCTGTTTTTT.

This clone was recorded at least ten times. The gene calls are TRBV7-2 and TRBJ2-3; TRBD1 matches at 7 bases. This CDR3 contains 14 residues. CDR1 SGHTA and CDR2 FQGNSA come from the germline V gene. The J segment lost 0 bases and the V segment lost 5 bases, leaving 2 bases of the junction unmatched. CDR3 in DNA: TGTGCCAGCAGCCGGGACAGTAGCACAGATACGCAGTATTTT. It encodes CASSRDSSTDTQYF.

This clone was detected a few times. V is TRBV6-5 and J is TRBJ2-7; either TRBD1 or TRBD2 may fit D (5 bases each). V lost 6 bases, J lost 3 bases, and 15 bases lay in between. The CDR3 spans 14 residues. Looked up from germline, CDR1 is MNHEY and CDR2 is SVGAGI. The CDR3 loop is CASRYRDGHYEQYF. CDR3 bases: TGTGCCAGCAGATACCGGGACGGGCACTACGAGCAGTACTTC.

This clone has a handful of counts. J is TRBJ1-5 and V is TRBV6-1; D uncertain. This CDR3 region has 13 residues. The V end was cut by 4 bases, the J end by 6 bases, with 10 bases between. Germline values: CDR1 MNHNS, CDR2 SASEGT. For the CDR3, the DNA is TGTGCCAGCAGTGTTGACCGCGGTCAGCCCCAGCATTTT. Translating it yields CASSVDRGQPQHF.

This clone was detected many times. CDR3 DNA sequence: TGTGCCAGCAGCGTAGCTACAGGGGGCACAGATACGCAGTATTTT. It translates to CASSVATGGTDTQYF. V is TRBV9 and J is TRBJ2-3, with 7 bases fitting TRBD1. The CDR3 is made up of 15 amino acids. Germline V gene sequence: CDR1 SGDLS, CDR2 YYNGEE. V trimming: 0 bases; J trimming: 1 base; junction bases outside the gene matches: 2. Full variable domain (missing parts from reference TRBV9 and TRBJ2-3): DSGVTQTPKHLITATGQRVTLRCSPRSGDLSVYWYQQSLDQGLQFLIQYYNGEERAKGNILERFSAQQFPDLHSELNLSSLELGDSALYFCASSVATGGTDTQYFGPGTRLTVL.

This clone was detected ten times or more. The J gene is TRBJ2-5, the V gene TRBV5-1; D possibly corresponds to TRBD1 (5 bases). Trimming pared 4 bases from V and 3 bases from J, leaving 13 bases between. The CDR3 covers 14 residues. The germline V gene encodes CDR1 SGHRS and CDR2 YFSETQ. CDR3 region: CASSPDTPEETQYF. In DNA form, the CDR3 reads TGCGCCAGCAGCCCGGACACGCCTGAAGAGACCCAGTACTTC.

This clone was found many times. The V gene is TRBV7-2, the J gene TRBJ2-3, with 10 bases fitting TRBD2. After removal of 5 bases from V and 5 bases from J, the junction contained 13 bases not matched to a gene. The CDR3 spans 17 residues. Germline-derived CDR1 and CDR2 are SGHTA and FQGNSA. The CDR3 bases are TGTGCCAGCAGCCCCTTCGGCCTAGCGGGAGTCGGAGATACGCAGTATTTT. The encoded protein is CASSPFGLAGVGDTQYF.

This clone showed up many times. This rearrangement joins TRBV9 to TRBJ1-1, with D maybe TRBD1 (5 bases). Germline V lookup: CDR1 SGDLS, CDR2 YYNGEE. The CDR3 sequence is 18 residues long. Trimming removed 1 base at V and 4 bases at J, with 23 bases between. This chain's CDR3 is CASSVSSGQIHRGTEAFF. The CDR3 nucleotides read TGTGCCAGCAGCGTAAGTAGCGGACAAATCCACCGGGGCACTGAAGCTTTCTTT.

By sample fraction, this clone is medium-sized. The rearrangement uses TRBV28 and TRBJ1-1; 8 nucleotides line up with TRBD1. CDR3 length: 14 amino acids. Trimming cost V 2 bases and J 5 bases; bases outside gene matches: 4. Germline CDR1 is MDHEN and CDR2 is SYDVKM. The CDR3 coding sequence is TGTGCCAGCAGTTTAGGACAGGGCGGAACTGAAGCTTTCTTT. Its protein is CASSLGQGGTEAFF.